The present T cell receptor beta chain was sequenced within a study of shared clonotypes between healthy human individuals. Donation came from healthy HIV-negative adults that had no recent acute infections or vaccinations. Study-level points and caveats: Sampling used blood alone; tissue repertoires probably differ. Clonotype sharing among donors was expected to depend on sequencing depth.

Repertoires were generated with immunoSEQ multiplex PCR, while TCRdb's copy carries only in-frame clones and drops some. The sample consists of 400,000 to 600,000 clones, nearly 80% of them appearing once. The germline V gene has CDR1 MGHRA and CDR2 YSYEKL. This CDR3 has 16 residues. The V end was cut by 4 bases, the J end by 3 bases, with 18 bases between. Worth noting for this clone: Its antigen is as yet unknown.

Sequenced input: PBMCs. This sequence was found in a woman between 35 and 50 years old in good health. Some clones in this sample may be carry-over from other donors' samples. The rearrangement links TRBV4-1 to TRBJ1-2; possibly TRBD1 for D (5 bases). This CDR3 reads CASSPFLGAGDYGYTF. For the CDR3, the DNA is TGCGCCAGCAGCCCCTTCCTCGGGGCTGGAGACTATGGCTACACCTTC.